This T cell receptor (beta chain) was identified in a study of T-cell reconstitution after alpha-beta-depleted transplantation in children (dated by TCRdb to 2016 to 2017). About the investigation overall: Using TCR repertoire profiling, the study followed T-cell immune reconstitution in a quantitative way in children after TCRalphabeta/CD19-depleted allogeneic hematopoietic cell transplantation.

Library prep was done by PCR. The sequencer listed for this sample is Illumina HiSeq 2500. To normalize quantification of the TCRbeta repertoire, the TCR libraries were built with molecular barcoding that relied on unique molecular identifiers. TCRdb trimmed public reads at Q25 via fastp, called clones via MiXCR and kept in-frame beta chains. Rows with one shared CDR3 protein collapse into an entry with the most common genes and DNA. In this sample the table shows about 360,000 distinct CDR3 sequences, roughly 14% of which occur a single time. Approximately 4.2% of the sample is in the top ten clones. Note on this clonotype: Its antigen remains unidentified. No much larger clone is present one base from it, and per-base qualities are unavailable.

V is reduced by 3 bases and J by 0 bases, leaving a spacing of 9 bases between them. The germline V gene (reference sequence) supplies CDR1 DFQATT and CDR2 SNEGSKA. The CDR3 covers 15 residues, taking in both the cysteine and the phenylalanine. Only CDR3 DNA is held: 45 bases, read in frame from base 1. Specimen: PBMCs, collected from the stem cell graft. The rearranged chain carries TRBV20-1 and TRBJ1-6; the D gene cannot be named for sure. This receptor was taken from a human donor who donated a stem cell graft to a child with Fanconi anemia. The DNA reads TGCAGTGCTAGGCCCCCTAGCTCCTATAATTCACCCCTCCACTTT. Protein translation: CSARPPSSYNSPLHF.